The clone carrying this T cell receptor (beta chain) was counted many times. CDR1 SGHTA and CDR2 FQGNSA come from the germline V gene. The V and J ends lost 1 base and 1 base respectively, with 4 bases between them. This CDR3 contains 13 residues. The sample originates from a study of T cell repertoires in cytomegalovirus infection. About the research overall: In public TCR beta signatures, there were indications of both CMV infection and matching HLA type.

From the reads, TCRdb called clonotypes with MiXCR, one entry per CDR3 protein. The sample holds roughly 100,000 distinct CDR3 sequences; approximately 16% are singletons and the top ten take 8%. The receptor was derived from a human donor in good health (CMV status not recorded). Some clones in this sample may be carry-over from other donors' samples. The chain has TRBV7-2 and TRBJ1-1; D uncertain. The sample consisted of PBMCs. Written as DNA, the CDR3 is TGTGCCAGCAGCTTAGGACAGAACACTGAAGCTTTCTTT. It codes for CASSLGQNTEAFF.